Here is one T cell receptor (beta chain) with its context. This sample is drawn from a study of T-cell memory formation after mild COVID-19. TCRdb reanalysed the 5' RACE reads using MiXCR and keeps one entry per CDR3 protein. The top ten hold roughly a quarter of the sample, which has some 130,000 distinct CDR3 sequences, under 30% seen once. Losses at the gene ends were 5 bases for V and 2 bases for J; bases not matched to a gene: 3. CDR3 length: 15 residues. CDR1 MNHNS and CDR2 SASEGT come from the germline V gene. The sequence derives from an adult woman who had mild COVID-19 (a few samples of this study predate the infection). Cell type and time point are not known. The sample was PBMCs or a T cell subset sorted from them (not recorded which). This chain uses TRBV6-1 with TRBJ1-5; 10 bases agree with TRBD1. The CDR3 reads CASSMTGGGNQPQHF. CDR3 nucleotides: TGTGCCAGCAGTATGACAGGGGGCGGCAATCAGCCCCAGCATTTT.